One sample yielded the 28 T cell receptor beta chains listed below, sequenced in a study of CD8+CD57+ T cells in acquired aplastic anemia. Profiling that covered TCR beta VDJ and CDR3 relied on genomic DNA as its template. One entry per CDR3 protein, called by TCRdb with MiXCR from the reads. The sample contains approximately 50,000 distinct CDR3 sequences, approximately 72% of which appear only once. The source material was sorted CD4+, CD8+, or CD8+CD57+ T cells (not recorded which) from PBMCs. The source is a human donor in good health, serving as a control.

This rearrangement joins TRBV19 to TRBJ2-2; D remains unclear. Germline CDR1 reads LNHDA; CDR2 reads SQIVND (reference sequence). V was clipped by 9 bases and J by 7 bases, with 6 bases between them. This CDR3 has 10 amino acids. In nucleotides, the CDR3 is TGTGCCAGCAATATCGGGGAGCTGTTTTTT. Translating gives CASNIGELFF.

This chain uses TRBV9 with TRBJ2-5; D is unresolved. The germline V gene encodes CDR1 SGDLS and CDR2 YYNGEE. Trimming shortened V by 4 bases and J by 5 bases, and 9 bases separated the two germline ends. The length of the CDR3 is 12 residues. CDR3 DNA: TGTGCCAGCAGCCAGTCCTGGGAGACCCAGTACTTC. Translated: CASSQSWETQYF.

The chain couples TRBV10-3 to TRBJ2-7; D is unclear. The CDR3 extends over 12 amino acids. V was trimmed by 3 bases and J by 7 bases, leaving 10 bases between them. The V gene's germline CDR1 is ENHRY and CDR2 SYGVKD. The CDR3 DNA reads TGTGCCATCAGTGAACTTCACACTGAGCAGTACTTC. Its protein product is CAISELHTEQYF.

At least ten counts were recorded for this clonotype. The J gene is TRBJ2-1, the V gene TRBV12-3 or TRBV12-4, with D possibly matching TRBD1 (6 bases). The CDR3 totals 15 residues. The V end lost 6 bases, the J end lost 9 bases, and 21 bases lay between the germline ends. As DNA, the CDR3 is TGTGCCAGCAGGCCGGACGACAGGCCTTTGGGTGAGCAGTTCTTC. This codes for CASRPDDRPLGEQFF.

V gene TRBV15 combines with J gene TRBJ1-2; D might be TRBD1 (5 bases). Germline V gives CDR1 LNHNV, CDR2 YYDKDF (reference sequence). The CDR3 spans 14 residues. V gave up 1 base and J gave up 6 bases, with 12 bases separating them. CDR3 in amino acids: CATSRGRQWNGYTF. CDR3 sequence (DNA): TGTGCCACCAGCAGAGGTCGACAGTGGAATGGCTACACCTTC.

The chain carries TRBV24-1 and TRBJ2-5, with no clear D. The ends were cut back, 5 bases at V and 4 bases at J, with 13 bases in the middle. The length of the CDR3 is 14 residues. Per the germline V gene, CDR1 is KGHDR and CDR2 is SFDVKD. The CDR3 DNA reads TGTGCCACCAGTGGAACGGGCAAGGGAGAGACCCAGTACTTC. Translated: CATSGTGKGETQYF.

By frequency in the sample, this clonotype is medium-sized. The rearrangement links TRBV10-3 to TRBJ2-5, with 10 bases identical to TRBD1. The germline gives CDR1 ENHRY, CDR2 SYGVKD. The CDR3 spans 15 residues. The junction had 6 bases not matched to a gene; V was cut back by 3 bases and J by 5 bases. CDR3 sequence reads: CAISDPTGGRETQYF. The CDR3, as DNA: TGTGCCATCAGTGATCCGACAGGGGGCAGGGAGACCCAGTACTTC.

This clonotype was seen repeatedly, ten times or more. V is TRBV30 and J is TRBJ2-2; D may be TRBD2 (6 bases). The germline V gene encodes CDR1 GTSNPN and CDR2 SVGIG (reference sequence). The CDR3 runs to 13 residues. The V gene lost 5 bases and the J gene lost 4 bases, with 11 bases spanning the gap. Here the CDR3 DNA reads TGTGCCTGGGCCGCCGGGAGCACCGGGGAGCTGTTTTTT. It translates to CAWAAGSTGELFF.

This clonotype occurred many times. The chain combines TRBV6-2 or TRBV6-3 with TRBJ1-4; TRBD1 matches 8 bases. After removal of 2 bases from V and 9 bases from J, the junction contained 8 bases not matched to a gene. Germline V gene lookup returns CDR1 MNHEY and CDR2 SVGEGT. The CDR3 totals 15 residues. CDR3 sequence reads: CASSYPGQDTQKLFF. CDR3 DNA: TGTGCCAGCAGTTACCCGGGACAGGATACTCAAAAACTGTTTTTT.

The rearrangement joins TRBV7-3 to TRBJ2-7; D is perhaps TRBD1 (6 bases). With 4 bases removed from V and 1 base from J, the gap between germline ends came to 11 bases. CDR1 is SGHTA, CDR2 FQGTGA, per germline. This CDR3 region has 14 residues. CDR3 nucleotides: TGTGCCAGCAGCTACGGACAGCCGTCCTACGAGCAGTACTTC. Encoded protein: CASSYGQPSYEQYF.

The gene calls are TRBV2 and TRBJ2-5; a weak D match, TRBD2 (5 bases). The ends were cut back, 0 bases at V and 4 bases at J, with 12 bases in the middle. This CDR3 spans 15 amino acids. CDR1 and CDR2 from the germline V gene are SNHLY and FYNNEI. This CDR3 reads CASSEALAGGETQYF. The CDR3 coding sequence is TGTGCCAGCAGTGAAGCGTTGGCAGGAGGAGAGACCCAGTACTTC.

V is TRBV14 and J is TRBJ1-1; no clear D gene. Trimming removed 1 base from V and 0 bases from J, with 0 bases in between. The V gene's germline CDR1 is SGHDN and CDR2 FVKESK. The CDR3 has 12 amino acids. The CDR3 DNA reads as TGTGCCAGCAGCCAAGTGAACACTGAAGCTTTCTTT. The encoded protein is CASSQVNTEAFF.

This chain joins TRBV7-9 and TRBJ2-1; D unresolved. CDR1 is SEHNR and CDR2 is FQNEAQ in the germline V gene (reference sequence). Trimming stripped 2 bases from V and 7 bases from J, with 3 bases between. CDR3 size: 11 residues. In nucleotides, the CDR3 is TGTGCCAGCAGCTTACTAAATGAGCAGTTCTTC. Translating it yields CASSLLNEQFF. Combining the CDR3 with reference TRBV7-9 and TRBJ2-1 gives the whole variable domain DTGVSQNPRHKITKRGQNVTFRCDPISEHNRLYWYRQTLGQGPEFLTYFQNEAQLEKSRLLSDRFSAERPKGSFSTLEIQRTEQGDSAMYLCASSLLNEQFFGPGTRLTVL.

The chain joins TRBV2 to TRBJ2-3; D might be TRBD1 (6 bases). Trimming removed 0 bases from V and 0 bases from J, with 7 bases in between. In germline, CDR1 is SNHLY, CDR2 FYNNEI. CDR3 length: 15 residues. DNA of the CDR3: TGTGCCAGCAGTGAAGCCGACAGGAGCACAGATACGCAGTATTTT. Amino acids: CASSEADRSTDTQYF.

The chain carries TRBV12-3 or TRBV12-4 and TRBJ2-1; TRBD2 is a possible D gene (7 bases). V was trimmed by 9 bases and J by 3 bases, leaving 15 bases between them. There are 14 residues in the CDR3. The CDR3 DNA reads as TGTGCCAGTCTAGGGGGGGCTAGCTACAATGAGCAGTTCTTC. Its protein is CASLGGASYNEQFF.

The chain links TRBV19 to TRBJ1-1; D is unclear. The germline gives CDR1 LNHDA, CDR2 SQIVND (reference sequence). The CDR3 has 13 amino acids. Trimming shortened V by 5 bases and J by 5 bases, and 12 bases separated the two germline ends. The CDR3 nucleotides read TGTGCCAGTAGTGGGAGGGCTCGGACTGAAGCTTTCTTT. Protein product: CASSGRARTEAFF. Full variable domain (remainder filled in from reference TRBV19 and TRBJ1-1): DGGITQSPKYLFRKEGQNVTLSCEQNLNHDAMYWYRQDPGQGLRLIYYSQIVNDFQKGDIAEGYSVSREKKESFPLTVTSAQKNPTAFYLCASSGRARTEAFFGQGTRLTVV.

This chain connects TRBV20-1 to TRBJ1-5, with D maybe TRBD1 (5 bases). V was shortened by 3 bases and J by 7 bases, with 10 bases between the two germline ends. This CDR3 is built from 12 residues. The germline V gene has CDR1 DFQATT and CDR2 SNEGSKA (reference sequence). The CDR3 region is CSASLGVQPQHF. The CDR3 region has the DNA TGCAGTGCTAGTCTAGGGGTCCAGCCCCAGCATTTT.

Concerning this clonotype itself: Likely a read error: the CDR3 ends without its conserved phenylalanine or tryptophan. The chain recombines TRBV7-2 with TRBJ1-5, with D unclear. Per the germline V gene, CDR1 is SGHTA and CDR2 is FQGNSA. The CDR3 has 14 amino acids. Trimming shortened V by 6 bases and J by 7 bases, and 16 bases separated the two germline ends. For the CDR3, the DNA is TGTGCCAGCAGTCCTGAACTGCTAGGACAGCCCCAGCATGTT. Its translation: CASSPELLGQPQHV.

This chain links TRBV24-1 with TRBJ2-3; D call uncertain. There are 13 residues in the CDR3. V was clipped by 7 bases and J by 1 base, with 8 bases between them. Germline CDR1 KGHDR, CDR2 SFDVKD. CDR3 sequence: CATRGKGTDTQYF. The CDR3, as DNA: TGTGCCACCAGGGGGAAGGGCACAGATACGCAGTATTTT.

In this sample, this clonotype turned up a few times. The chain combines TRBV7-9 with TRBJ2-7; the D gene is possibly TRBD1 (5 bases). Germline CDR1 and CDR2: SEHNR and FQNEAQ (reference sequence). The V end was cut by 6 bases, the J end by 5 bases, with 8 bases between. The CDR3 loop spans 11 amino acids. CDR3 in DNA: TGTGCCAGCAGAGGGGAAAACGAGCAGTACTTC. This gives the protein CASRGENEQYF. Based on the CDR3 plus reference TRBV7-9 and TRBJ2-7, the full variable domain is DTGVSQNPRHKITKRGQNVTFRCDPISEHNRLYWYRQTLGQGPEFLTYFQNEAQLEKSRLLSDRFSAERPKGSFSTLEIQRTEQGDSAMYLCASRGENEQYFGPGTRLTVT.

The chain recombines TRBV2 with TRBJ1-2; D is undetermined. Between the trimmed V and J ends, which lost 5 bases and 4 bases, there was a span of 14 bases. The CDR3 loop spans 14 amino acids. Germline lookup yields CDR1 SNHLY and CDR2 FYNNEI. The CDR3 protein is CASSFLVPGYGYTF. The CDR3 DNA sequence: TGTGCCAGCAGTTTCCTCGTCCCGGGCTATGGCTACACCTTC.

The chain carries TRBV29-1 and TRBJ2-5, with unresolved D. Looked up from germline, CDR1 is SQVTM and CDR2 is ANQGSEA. This CDR3 has 13 residues. The V end lost 6 bases, the J end lost 5 bases, and 16 bases lay between the germline ends. CDR3 sequence (DNA): TGCAGCGTCCCAATGGGCCAAGGGGAGACCCAGTACTTC. It codes for CSVPMGQGETQYF. Supplemented by reference TRBV29-1 and TRBJ2-5, the full variable domain reads SAVISQKPSRDICQRGTSLTIQCQVDSQVTMMFWYRQQPGQSLTLIATANQGSEATYESGFVIDKFPISRPNLTFSTLTVSNMSPEDSSIYLCSVPMGQGETQYFGPGTRLLVL.

This sequence joins TRBV2 and TRBJ1-2; no clear D. This CDR3 has 12 amino acids. The germline V gene has CDR1 SNHLY and CDR2 FYNNEI. Trimming pared 7 bases from V and 6 bases from J, leaving 12 bases between. The CDR3 DNA sequence: TGTGCCAGCACGGAAGGAGATCATGGCTACACCTTC. Protein product: CASTEGDHGYTF.

The chain joins TRBV24-1 to TRBJ2-3, with TRBD2 matching over 13 bases. V lost 4 bases, J lost 8 bases, and 5 bases stayed unmatched. This CDR3 is 15 amino acids long. Looked up from germline, CDR1 is KGHDR and CDR2 is SFDVKD. CDR3 nucleotides: TGTGCCACCAGTGACACTAGCGGGAGGGTCGGTACGCAGTATTTT. Translated: CATSDTSGRVGTQYF.

V usage is TRBV10-2 and J usage is TRBJ1-6; no clear D. The CDR3 has 14 amino acids. Trimming removed 6 bases at V and 6 bases at J, with 12 bases between. Germline CDR1 is WSHSY and CDR2 is SAAADI. CDR3 DNA: TGCGCCAGCAGGGAGGCAGTAGGTAATTCACCCCTCCACTTT. It translates to CASREAVGNSPLHF.

This clonotype was counted between two and nine times. This sequence joins TRBV20-1 and TRBJ2-3; 10 bases fit TRBD2. The V gene end was trimmed by 2 bases and the J gene end by 4 bases; junction bases not matched to a gene: 6. CDR3 size: 15 residues. Germline CDR1 reads DFQATT; CDR2 reads SNEGSKA (reference sequence). The CDR3: CSARPLAGVPDTQYF. The DNA for the CDR3 is TGCAGTGCTAGACCTCTAGCGGGAGTCCCAGATACGCAGTATTTT.

V and J are TRBV24-1 and TRBJ1-2; D is undetermined. Between the trimmed V and J ends, which lost 8 bases and 5 bases, there was a span of 17 bases. Germline V gives CDR1 KGHDR, CDR2 SFDVKD. This CDR3 spans 14 amino acids. The CDR3 DNA sequence: TGTGCCACCATACCCAGTCCTGCCCGATATGGCTACACCTTC. It yields the protein CATIPSPARYGYTF.

This clonotype was found many times. The chain recombines TRBV27 with TRBJ2-7; D not resolved. Trimming removed 5 bases at V and 5 bases at J, with 13 bases between. CDR1 is MNHEY, CDR2 SMNVEV, per germline (reference sequence). The CDR3 covers 13 residues. Written as DNA, the CDR3 is TGTGCCAGCAGTGAGGTGGTTCGAAACGAGCAGTACTTC. It is translated as CASSEVVRNEQYF.